This T cell receptor (beta chain) was captured in a study of blood T cell repertoires in COVID-19. Study context: Samples taken during acute and convalescent COVID-19 were collected in the United States, Italy and Spain. In each case, the material was cDNA or gDNA derived from T cells, B-cell-depleted T cells, or PBMCs.

Original processing notes: Amplification of reference gene primers provided the estimated nucleated cell counts. Using immunoSEQ multiplex PCR, the repertoire was profiled, and TCRdb retains in-frame clones only, with some absent. Clonal size and the V and J genes are those of that table, whereas D and trimming came from the DNA. The profile shows some 670,000 clones, 85% to 90% of them singletons. This receptor was identified in a woman aged 18-30 years with acute or convalescent COVID-19. The sequenced material came from peripheral blood.

This chain's CDR3 is CAWSVLSAPRQGFTNEKLFF. DNA for the CDR3: TGTGCCTGGAGTGTACTCAGTGCGCCCAGACAGGGGTTTACTAATGAAAAACTGTTTTTT. V usage is TRBV30 and J usage is TRBJ1-4; 8 bases map to TRBD1. The ends lost 0 bases at V and 2 bases at J; junction bases unmatched: 17. The germline gives CDR1 GTSNPN, CDR2 SVGIG (reference sequence). The CDR3 contains 20 residues.